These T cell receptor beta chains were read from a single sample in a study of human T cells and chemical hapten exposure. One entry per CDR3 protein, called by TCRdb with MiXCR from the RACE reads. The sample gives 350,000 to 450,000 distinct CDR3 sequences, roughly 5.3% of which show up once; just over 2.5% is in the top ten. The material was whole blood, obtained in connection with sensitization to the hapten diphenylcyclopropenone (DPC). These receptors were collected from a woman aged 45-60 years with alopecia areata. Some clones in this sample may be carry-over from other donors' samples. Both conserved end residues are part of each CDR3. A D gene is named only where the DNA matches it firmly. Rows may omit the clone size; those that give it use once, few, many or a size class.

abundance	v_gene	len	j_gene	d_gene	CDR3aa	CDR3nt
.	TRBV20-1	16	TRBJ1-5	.	CSARDKAGHSNQPQHF	TGCAGTGCTAGAGATAAGGCAGGCCATAGCAATCAGCCCCAGCATTTT
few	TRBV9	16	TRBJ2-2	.	CASSAAGSANTGELFF	TGTGCCAGCAGCGCCGCGGGCTCCGCGAACACCGGGGAGCTGTTTTTT
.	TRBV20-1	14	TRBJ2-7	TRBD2	CSATILAGTGEQYF	TGCAGTGCTACAATCCTAGCGGGGACCGGCGAGCAGTACTTC
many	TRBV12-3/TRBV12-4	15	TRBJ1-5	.	CASSFGQTSNQPQHF	TGTGCCAGCAGCTTCGGACAGACTAGCAATCAGCCCCAGCATTTT
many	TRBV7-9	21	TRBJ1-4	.	CASSPRAVTPNLGQADEKLFF	TGTGCCAGCAGCCCAAGGGCGGTTACGCCGAACTTAGGCCAGGCCGATGAAAAACTGTTTTTT
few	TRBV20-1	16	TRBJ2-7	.	CSARDTMLAPSYEQYF	TGCAGTGCTAGAGATACGATGCTAGCGCCCTCCTACGAGCAGTACTTC
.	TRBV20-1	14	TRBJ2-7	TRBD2	CSASSGRGGHEQYF	TGCAGTGCTAGTTCCGGGAGGGGGGGCCACGAGCAGTACTTC
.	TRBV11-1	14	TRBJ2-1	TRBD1	CASSWTGGGYEQFF	TGTGCCAGCAGCTGGACAGGGGGCGGCTATGAGCAGTTCTTC
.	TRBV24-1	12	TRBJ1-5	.	CATSAGTKPQHF	TGTGCCACCAGTGCCGGGACCAAGCCCCAGCATTTT
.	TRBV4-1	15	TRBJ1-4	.	CASSQGFFVGEKLFF	TGCGCCAGCAGCCAAGGATTTTTCGTTGGTGAAAAACTGTTTTTT
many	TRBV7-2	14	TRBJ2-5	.	CASSTGPFEETQYF	TGTGCCAGCAGCACGGGGCCCTTTGAAGAGACCCAGTACTTC
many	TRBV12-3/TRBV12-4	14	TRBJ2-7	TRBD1	CASSFRDRGRRQYF	TGTGCCAGCAGTTTCCGGGACAGGGGAAGAAGGCAGTACTTC
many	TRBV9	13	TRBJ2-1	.	CASSVGQDNEQFF	TGTGCCAGCAGCGTAGGTCAGGACAATGAGCAGTTCTTC
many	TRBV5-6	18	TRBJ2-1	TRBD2	CASRGGLAGQSSYNEQFF	TGTGCCAGCAGAGGGGGACTAGCGGGCCAAAGCTCCTACAATGAGCAGTTCTTC
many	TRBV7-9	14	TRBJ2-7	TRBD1	CASSLRRDSGEQYF	TGTGCCAGCAGCCTAAGACGGGACAGTGGGGAGCAGTACTTC
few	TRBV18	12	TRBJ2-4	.	CASSPRLNIQYF	TGTGCCAGCTCACCTCGACTAAACATTCAGTACTTC
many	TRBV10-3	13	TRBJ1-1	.	CAISPPGNTEAFF	TGTGCCATCAGTCCTCCGGGGAACACTGAAGCTTTCTTT
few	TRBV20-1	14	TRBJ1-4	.	CSARQAGAVEKLFF	TGCAGTGCTAGGCAGGCAGGGGCTGTTGAAAAACTGTTTTTT
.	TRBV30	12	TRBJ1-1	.	CARRGQHTEAFF	TGTGCCCGAAGGGGACAACACACTGAAGCTTTCTTT
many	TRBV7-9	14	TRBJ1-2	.	CASSLVSVGYGYTF	TGTGCCAGCAGCTTAGTGTCGGTAGGGTATGGCTACACCTTC
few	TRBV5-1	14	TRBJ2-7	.	CASSQDTKSYEQYF	TGCGCCAGCAGCCAGGACACCAAATCCTACGAGCAGTACTTC
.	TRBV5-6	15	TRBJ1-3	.	CASSLGLYSGNTIYF	TGTGCCAGCAGCTTGGGACTTTACTCTGGAAACACCATATATTTT
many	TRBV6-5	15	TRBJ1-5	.	CASRTTAGSNQPQHF	TGTGCCAGCAGGACGACGGCAGGGAGCAATCAGCCCCAGCATTTT
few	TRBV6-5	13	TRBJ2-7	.	CASSSAGLHEQYF	TGTGCCAGCAGTTCGGCAGGTCTCCACGAGCAGTACTTC
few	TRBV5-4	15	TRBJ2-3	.	CASSPRRGPADTQYF	TGTGCCAGCAGCCCGCGCCGGGGGCCGGCAGATACGCAGTATTTT
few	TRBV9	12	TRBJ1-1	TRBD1	CASSASTGKAFF	TGTGCCAGCAGCGCTTCGACAGGGAAAGCTTTCTTT
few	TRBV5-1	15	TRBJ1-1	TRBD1	CASSPRDRGRTEAFF	TGCGCCAGCAGCCCCCGGGACAGGGGGAGGACTGAAGCTTTCTTT
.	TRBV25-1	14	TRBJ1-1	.	CASSDGVMNTEAFF	TGTGCCAGCAGTGATGGGGTAATGAACACTGAAGCTTTCTTT
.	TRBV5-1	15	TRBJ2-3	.	CASSEGYVGTDTQYF	TGCGCCAGCAGCGAAGGATATGTGGGCACAGATACGCAGTATTTT
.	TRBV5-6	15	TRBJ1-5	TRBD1	CASSWGTGFNQPQHF	TGTGCCAGCAGCTGGGGGACAGGGTTCAATCAGCCCCAGCATTTT
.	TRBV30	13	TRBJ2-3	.	CAWSPEGPDTQYF	TGTGCCTGGAGTCCGGAGGGCCCAGATACGCAGTATTTT
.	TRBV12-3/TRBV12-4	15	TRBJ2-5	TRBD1	CASSPQDRARETQYF	TGTGCCAGCAGTCCCCAGGACAGGGCCCGAGAGACCCAGTACTTC
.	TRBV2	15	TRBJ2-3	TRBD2	CASLAGASSTDTQYF	TGTGCCAGCCTAGCGGGGGCCTCTAGCACAGATACGCAGTATTTT
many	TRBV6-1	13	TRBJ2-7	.	CASMSSVTYEQYF	TGTGCCAGCATGAGTTCGGTAACCTACGAGCAGTACTTC
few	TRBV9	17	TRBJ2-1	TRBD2	CASSVDGTSGFYNEQFF	TGTGCCAGCAGCGTAGACGGCACTAGCGGATTCTACAATGAGCAGTTCTTC
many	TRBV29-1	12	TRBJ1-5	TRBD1	CSVGTVGQPQHF	TGCAGCGTCGGGACAGTCGGGCAGCCCCAGCATTTT
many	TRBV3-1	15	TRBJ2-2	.	CASSPRTSNTGELFF	TGTGCCAGCAGCCCCCGGACTTCGAACACCGGGGAGCTGTTTTTT
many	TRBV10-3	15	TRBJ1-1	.	CAISARPLGNTEAFF	TGTGCCATCAGTGCCCGGCCCCTAGGCAACACTGAAGCTTTCTTT
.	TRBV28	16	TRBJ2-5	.	CASSSITHPIGATQYF	TGTGCCAGCAGTTCAATCACTCACCCGATTGGGGCCACCCAGTACTTC
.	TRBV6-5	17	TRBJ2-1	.	CASSPGGGADHYNEQFF	TGTGCCAGCAGCCCCGGTGGAGGGGCGGACCACTACAATGAGCAGTTCTTC
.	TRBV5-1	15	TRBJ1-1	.	CASSLVVSVNTEAFF	TGCGCCAGCAGCTTGGTGGTGTCGGTGAACACTGAAGCTTTCTTT
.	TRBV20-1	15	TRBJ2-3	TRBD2	CSGADGGDGTDTQYF	TGCAGTGGAGCGGACGGGGGGGATGGCACAGATACGCAGTATTTT
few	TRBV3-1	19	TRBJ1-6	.	CASSDNRPSVGSNNSPLHF	TGTGCCAGCTCCGATAACCGGCCCTCCGTCGGCAGTAACAATTCACCCCTCCACTTT
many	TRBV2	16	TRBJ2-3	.	CASSEAIQGPTDTQYF	TGTGCCAGCAGTGAAGCTATCCAGGGTCCTACAGATACGCAGTATTTT
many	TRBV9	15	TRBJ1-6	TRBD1	CASSVGGQTNSPLHF	TGTGCCAGCAGCGTAGGGGGACAGACGAATTCACCCCTCCACTTT
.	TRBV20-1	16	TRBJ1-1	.	CSASMVGAGEWAEAFF	TGCAGTGCCAGTATGGTAGGGGCGGGGGAATGGGCTGAAGCTTTCTTT
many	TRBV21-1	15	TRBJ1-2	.	CASSKVGGRNYGYTF	TGTGCCAGCAGCAAAGTTGGGGGACGGAACTATGGCTACACCTTC
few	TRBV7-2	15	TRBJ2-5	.	CASSLAGGPEETQYF	TGTGCCAGCAGCTTAGCGGGGGGGCCGGAAGAGACCCAGTACTTC
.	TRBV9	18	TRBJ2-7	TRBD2	CASSAETSGTSGNYEQYF	TGTGCCAGCAGCGCCGAAACCTCCGGGACTAGCGGGAACTACGAGCAGTACTTC
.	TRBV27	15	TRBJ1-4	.	CASSSTGWANEKLFF	TGTGCCAGCAGTTCAACAGGGTGGGCTAATGAAAAACTGTTTTTT
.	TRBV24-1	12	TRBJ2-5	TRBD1	CATSDLRTGQYF	TGTGCCACCAGTGATTTGAGGACAGGGCAGTACTTC